The present TCR beta chain was sequenced within a study of cytomegalovirus exposure and HLA in healthy donors. The PCR had 60 Vbeta and 13 Jbeta primers. Produced via immunoSEQ multiplex PCR; TCRdb's table is partial and in-frame only. The sample lists about 190,000 clones; around 82% were seen once. Study results and limitations: In a later analysis, a genetic analysis reported fewer productive-TCR N-insertions in an Asian-associated ancestry cluster than the cohort average. Further analysis, carried out later, found HLA-associated TCR beta chains more clonally expanded than equally common other chains.

For this clone: Its antigen remains unknown.

This CDR3 is 13 amino acids long. Germline loops: CDR1 SNHLY, CDR2 FYNNEI. The V gene end was trimmed by 6 bases and the J gene end by 5 bases; junction bases not matched to a gene: 5. This TCR derives from a woman in her 30s in good health and CMV-seropositive. What was sequenced was PBMCs. The chain joins TRBV2 to TRBJ1-1, with TRBD1 identical over 8 bases. The CDR3 nucleotides are TGTGCCAGCAGAAAGGACAGGGTGACTGAAGCTTTCTTT. Translated, it gives CASRKDRVTEAFF.